This T cell receptor (beta chain) comes out of a study of blood T cell repertoires in COVID-19. The overall study: From T cells, B-cell-depleted T cells, or PBMCs came the material, which was cDNA or gDNA.

The protocol was immunoSEQ multiplex PCR, while the TCRdb copy is restricted to in-frame clones and leaves out a portion. The table includes under 85,000 clones, almost 85% detected once. There are a few counts of this clone. Germline V CDR1 and CDR2: SNHLY, FYNNEI. The V and J ends lost 7 bases and 5 bases respectively, with 11 bases between them. The CDR3 spans 12 residues. The clonotype was recovered from a human donor in a cohort sampled during active COVID-19. This chain connects TRBV2 to TRBJ1-1; D gene ambiguous. Material for sequencing was peripheral blood. CDR3 amino acids: CASMGSGTEAFF. The CDR3 nucleotides are TGTGCCAGCATGGGCAGCGGGACTGAAGCTTTCTTT.